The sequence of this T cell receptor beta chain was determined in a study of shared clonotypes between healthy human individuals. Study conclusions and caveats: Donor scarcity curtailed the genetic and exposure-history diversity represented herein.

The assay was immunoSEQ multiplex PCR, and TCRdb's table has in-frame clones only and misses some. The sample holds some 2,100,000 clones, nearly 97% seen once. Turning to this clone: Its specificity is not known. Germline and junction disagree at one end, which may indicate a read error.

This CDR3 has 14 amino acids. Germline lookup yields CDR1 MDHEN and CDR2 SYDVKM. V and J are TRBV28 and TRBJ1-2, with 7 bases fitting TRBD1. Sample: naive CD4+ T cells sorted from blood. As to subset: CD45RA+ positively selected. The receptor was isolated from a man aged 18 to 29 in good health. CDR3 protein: CASSWPGQISYKAF. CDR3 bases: TGTGCCAGCAGTTGGCCGGGACAGATCTCCTATAAGGCCTTC.